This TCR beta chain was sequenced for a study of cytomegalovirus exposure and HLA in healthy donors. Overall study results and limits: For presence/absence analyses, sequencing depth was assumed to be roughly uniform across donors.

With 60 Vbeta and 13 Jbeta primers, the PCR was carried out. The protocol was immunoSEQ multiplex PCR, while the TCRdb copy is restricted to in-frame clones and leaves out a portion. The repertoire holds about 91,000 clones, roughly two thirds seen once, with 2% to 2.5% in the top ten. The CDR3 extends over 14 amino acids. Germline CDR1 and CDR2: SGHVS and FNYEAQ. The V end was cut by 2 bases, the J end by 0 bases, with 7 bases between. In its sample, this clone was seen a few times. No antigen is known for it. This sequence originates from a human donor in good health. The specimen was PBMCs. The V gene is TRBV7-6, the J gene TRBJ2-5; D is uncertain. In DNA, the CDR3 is TGTGCCAGCAGCTTACCCCAGTACCAAGAGACCCAGTACTTC. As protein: CASSLPQYQETQYF.